These 28 T cell receptor beta chains share one sample of origin, sequenced in a study of blood T cells in healthy people across ages. Combining a sample-barcoded 5' primer with a J-beta primer mix, a second PCR ran for about 7 to 12 cycles. One entry per CDR3 protein results from TCRdb running MiXCR on the 5' RACE reads. Among some 690,000 distinct CDR3 sequences listed, about 24% were seen once. The sequenced sample was blood. Receptor source: a man aged 65 to 79 in good health.

The chain joins TRBV13 to TRBJ2-5; 10 nucleotides line up with TRBD2. The CDR3 covers 15 residues. CDR1 PRHDT and CDR2 FYEKMQ come from the germline V gene (reference sequence). The J segment lost 5 bases and the V segment lost 5 bases, leaving 8 bases of the junction unmatched. CDR3: CASSPRTSGPETQYF. In DNA, the CDR3 is TGTGCCAGCAGCCCCCGGACTAGCGGTCCGGAGACCCAGTACTTC.

J is TRBJ1-1 and V is TRBV12-3 or TRBV12-4, with D possibly being TRBD1 (5 bases). The length of the CDR3 is 14 residues. V lost 6 bases, J lost 4 bases, and 15 bases lay in between. The CDR3 is CASSRSAGGTEAFF. Written as DNA, the CDR3 is TGTGCCAGCAGCCGCAGTGCCGGGGGCACTGAAGCTTTCTTT.

V usage is TRBV2 and J usage is TRBJ1-1, with 8 bases that match TRBD1. CDR1 is SNHLY and CDR2 is FYNNEI in the germline V gene. V gave up 6 bases and J gave up 5 bases; unmatched junction bases: 8. CDR3 length equals 14 residues. CDR3 sequence: CASRLEQGGTEAFF. Written as DNA, the CDR3 is TGTGCCAGCAGACTCGAACAGGGGGGGACTGAAGCTTTCTTT.

V is TRBV7-6 and J is TRBJ2-5, with TRBD2 matching 12 bases. J gave up 4 bases and V 2 bases, and 5 bases lay outside the gene matches. The germline V gene encodes CDR1 SGHVS and CDR2 FNYEAQ. The CDR3 spans 16 residues. The CDR3 here is CASSLRPSGGAETQYF. Here the CDR3 DNA reads TGTGCCAGCAGCTTACGGCCTAGCGGGGGGGCAGAGACCCAGTACTTC.

This clonotype was counted a few times. The chain recombines TRBV6-5 with TRBJ1-2, with 7 nucleotides matching TRBD1. Looked up from germline, CDR1 is MNHEY and CDR2 is SVGAGI. The CDR3 is 14 amino acids. Trimming took 2 bases from V and 5 from J; bases not matched to a gene: 5. The CDR3 is CASSYRGLKYGYTF. In nucleotides, the CDR3 is TGTGCCAGCAGTTACAGGGGGCTGAAGTATGGCTACACCTTC.

V is TRBV10-2 and J is TRBJ2-1, with no clear D. This CDR3 comprises 13 residues. Trimming removed 2 bases from V and 3 bases from J, with 5 bases in between. Germline loops: CDR1 WSHSY, CDR2 SAAADI. The CDR3 nucleotides are TGCGCCAGCAGTGAGGAACACTACAATGAGCAGTTCTTC. This gives the protein CASSEEHYNEQFF.

CDR3 loop: CASSLNGEYNEQFF. For the CDR3, the DNA is TGTGCCAGCAGTTTAAATGGGGAATACAATGAGCAGTTCTTC. The rearrangement uses TRBV12-3 or TRBV12-4 and TRBJ2-1; D is uncertain. The CDR3 is 14 residues long. The V end was cut by 2 bases, the J end by 4 bases, with 9 bases between.

CDR3: CASSFFAGVGDTQYF. CDR3 nucleotides: TGTGCCAGCAGTTTCTTTGCAGGGGTGGGAGATACGCAGTATTTT. The chain uses TRBV12-3 or TRBV12-4 and TRBJ2-3, with D possibly being TRBD1 (6 bases). V lost 3 bases to trimming and J lost 5 bases, with 15 bases between them. This CDR3 region has 15 residues.

The chain links TRBV9 to TRBJ1-2; a weak D match, TRBD1 (5 bases). Germline V gene data show CDR1 as SGDLS and CDR2 as YYNGEE. Trimming pared 5 bases from V and 7 bases from J, leaving 9 bases between. The CDR3 spans 11 residues. DNA for the CDR3: TGTGCCAGCAGAGGGGACCCTGGCTACACCTTC. This sequence encodes CASRGDPGYTF.

This chain connects TRBV10-3 to TRBJ2-7, with 10 nucleotides matching TRBD2. The ends lost 6 bases at V and 2 bases at J; junction bases unmatched: 4. The CDR3 runs 14 residues. Per germline, CDR1 ENHRY and CDR2 SYGVKD. CDR3 sequence: CAIRPAGGPYEQYV. CDR3 nucleotides: TGTGCCATCAGACCAGCGGGAGGGCCCTACGAGCAGTACGTC.

This clonotype was detected only a few times. The V and J genes are TRBV7-9 and TRBJ2-5; the D gene is possibly TRBD1 (8 bases). Germline V lookup: CDR1 SEHNR, CDR2 FQNEAQ (reference sequence). The CDR3 spans 17 residues. V lost 4 bases and J lost 2, with 20 bases in between. CDR3 sequence reads: CASSSGGQGLIQETQYF. CDR3 nucleotide sequence: TGTGCCAGCAGCTCGGGAGGACAGGGCCTAATTCAAGAGACCCAGTACTTC.

This clonotype was seen a few times. The V gene is TRBV3-1, the J gene TRBJ2-6; D is unresolved. CDR1 LGHDT and CDR2 YNNKEL come from the germline V gene (reference sequence). V lost 0 bases and J 0 bases, leaving 9 bases between the germline ends. CDR3 length equals 17 residues. The CDR3, as DNA: TGTGCCAGCAGCCAAGATTTAGCCCGCTCTGGGGCCAACGTCCTGACTTTC. Protein: CASSQDLARSGANVLTF.

The J gene is TRBJ2-3, the V gene TRBV12-5; 12 bases map to TRBD2. Germline V gives CDR1 LGHNT, CDR2 FRNRAP. The CDR3 covers 17 residues. With 7 bases clipped from V and 1 base from J, the junction kept 9 bases outside the gene matches. The CDR3 DNA reads TGTGCTAGTGCCTATAGCGGACTAGCGGGGCGCACAGATACGCAGTATTTT. Protein sequence: CASAYSGLAGRTDTQYF.

The rearrangement joins TRBV25-1 to TRBJ1-1, with D perhaps matching TRBD1 (5 bases). Germline CDR1 is MGHDK and CDR2 is SYGVNS. V was clipped by 7 bases and J by 3 bases, with 21 bases between them. The CDR3 is made up of 16 amino acids. CDR3 in amino acids: CASKSRGLGVDTEAFF. In DNA form, the CDR3 reads TGTGCCAGCAAGTCAAGGGGATTAGGAGTGGACACTGAAGCTTTCTTT.

The rearrangement links TRBV6-5 to TRBJ2-2; 12 bases align to TRBD2. Germline-derived CDR1 and CDR2 are MNHEY and SVGAGI. CDR3 length equals 15 residues. The trim removed 4 bases at V and 5 bases at J, leaving 2 bases unmatched. CDR3 residues: CASSSSGGATGELFF. The CDR3 region has the DNA TGTGCCAGCAGTTCTAGCGGGGGGGCAACCGGGGAGCTGTTTTTT.

This clonotype occurred a few times. The genes are TRBV11-2 and TRBJ1-6; D uncertain. The CDR3 is made up of 14 amino acids. Germline V gene data show CDR1 as SGHAT and CDR2 as FQNNGV. Deletions cut 5 bases from V and 8 bases from J, with 13 bases between. In DNA, the CDR3 is TGTGCCAGCAGCCCTAGTGGGGTTCATTCACCCCTCCACTTT. As protein: CASSPSGVHSPLHF.

The V gene is TRBV9, the J gene TRBJ2-1; 7 bases match TRBD2. V lost 5 bases, J lost 0 bases, and 8 bases stayed unmatched. The CDR3 extends over 16 amino acids. Germline-derived CDR1 and CDR2 are SGDLS and YYNGEE. The CDR3 nucleotides read TGTGCCAGCAGGGGCCTGTCGGGGGGCTCCTACAATGAGCAGTTCTTC. It specifies CASRGLSGGSYNEQFF.

This clonotype was observed a handful of times. The J gene is TRBJ2-5, the V gene TRBV3-1; 8 nucleotides line up with TRBD1. The CDR3 length is 16 residues. Germline-derived CDR1 and CDR2 are LGHDT and YNNKEL (reference sequence). J gave up 2 bases and V 2 bases, and 7 bases lay outside the gene matches. CDR3 in amino acids: CASSQRTGSKQETQYF. The CDR3 nucleotides read TGTGCCAGCAGCCAAAGGACAGGGAGTAAGCAAGAGACCCAGTACTTC.

This clonotype was seen more than once but under ten times. DNA for the CDR3: TGTTGGATCGACGGCTACACCTTC. Protein sequence: CWIDGYTF. This chain connects TRBV14 to TRBJ1-2; D unclear. Germline V lookup: CDR1 SGHDN, CDR2 FVKESK. The CDR3 is 8 residues long.

The V call is TRBV6-5, the J call TRBJ2-3, with 7 bases matching TRBD2. The CDR3 totals 15 residues. Per the germline V gene, CDR1 is MNHEY and CDR2 is SVGAGI. The ends lost 4 bases at V and 3 bases at J; junction bases unmatched: 7. CDR3 nucleotides: TGTGCCAGCAGTTTTTGGGCTAGCGGTACAGATACGCAGTATTTT. Its protein product is CASSFWASGTDTQYF.

There are a few counts of this clonotype. The chain has TRBV20-1 and TRBJ2-1; D may be TRBD2 (6 bases). The CDR3 covers 16 residues. Trimming shortened V by 6 bases and J by 2 bases, and 20 bases separated the two germline ends. The germline CDR1 and CDR2 sequences are DFQATT and SNEGSKA (reference sequence). The CDR3 sequence is CSAANARDWTYNEQFF. The CDR3 region has the DNA TGCAGTGCAGCTAACGCCCGGGACTGGACCTACAATGAGCAGTTCTTC.

This clonotype occurred a few times. The chain carries TRBV28 and TRBJ2-6, with D uncertain. Germline loops: CDR1 MDHEN, CDR2 SYDVKM. The CDR3 runs 14 residues. Trimming removed 5 bases at V and 0 bases at J, with 5 bases between. The CDR3 region is CASSRPSGANVLTF. In nucleotides, the CDR3 is TGTGCCAGCAGTCGACCCTCTGGGGCCAACGTCCTGACTTTC.

The chain joins TRBV12-3 or TRBV12-4 to TRBJ2-7; D ambiguous. The CDR3 has 15 amino acids. The ends were cut back, 6 bases at V and 6 bases at J, with 21 bases in the middle. In DNA, the CDR3 is TGTGCCAGCAGCGGCCTCGAACAAGATAGGTTCGAGCAGTACTTC. It yields the protein CASSGLEQDRFEQYF.

The chain couples TRBV7-6 to TRBJ2-1; no clear D. Germline loops: CDR1 SGHVS, CDR2 FNYEAQ. V lost 1 base and J lost 0, with 7 bases in between. There are 15 residues in the CDR3. CDR3 loop: CASSLVSNSYNEQFF. Written as DNA, the CDR3 is TGTGCCAGCAGCTTAGTGTCAAACTCCTACAATGAGCAGTTCTTC.

This clonotype was observed a few times. The chain has TRBV29-1 and TRBJ2-1; 11 bases are a match to TRBD2. The CDR3 extends over 15 amino acids. Germline values: CDR1 SQVTM, CDR2 ANQGSEA. J lost 8 bases, V lost 6 bases, and 12 bases had no gene match. The CDR3 spells CSVDSGRAGRDEQFF. CDR3 in DNA: TGCAGCGTGGATAGCGGGAGGGCCGGAAGGGATGAGCAGTTCTTC.

The V gene is TRBV28, the J gene TRBJ1-5; maybe TRBD1 (5 bases). The CDR3 spans 14 residues. Germline assignment: CDR1 MDHEN and CDR2 SYDVKM. Trimming cost V 8 bases and J 3 bases, with 14 bases left between them. This chain's CDR3 is CASLIGGFNQPQHF. CDR3 sequence (DNA): TGTGCCAGCTTAATTGGGGGTTTCAATCAGCCCCAGCATTTT.

In the case of this clonotype: A read error may account for a junction end that differs from germline. V usage is TRBV10-3 and J usage is TRBJ1-2; D is undetermined. Germline CDR1 reads ENHRY; CDR2 reads SYGVKD. The CDR3 length is 9 residues. The DNA of the CDR3 is TGCGCCATCGGTCTGATTCTGACCTTC. Translated, it gives CAIGLILTF.

This clonotype occurred a few times. This chain connects TRBV4-2 to TRBJ2-3, with a tentative D call TRBD2 (5 bases). Trimming took 2 bases from V and 6 from J, leaving 12 bases between them. From germline, CDR1 is LGHNA and CDR2 YNFKEQ. The length of the CDR3 is 14 residues. The CDR3 DNA follows: TGTGCCAGCAGCCAACGGATTAGGGAGGATACGCAGTATTTT. Residues: CASSQRIREDTQYF.